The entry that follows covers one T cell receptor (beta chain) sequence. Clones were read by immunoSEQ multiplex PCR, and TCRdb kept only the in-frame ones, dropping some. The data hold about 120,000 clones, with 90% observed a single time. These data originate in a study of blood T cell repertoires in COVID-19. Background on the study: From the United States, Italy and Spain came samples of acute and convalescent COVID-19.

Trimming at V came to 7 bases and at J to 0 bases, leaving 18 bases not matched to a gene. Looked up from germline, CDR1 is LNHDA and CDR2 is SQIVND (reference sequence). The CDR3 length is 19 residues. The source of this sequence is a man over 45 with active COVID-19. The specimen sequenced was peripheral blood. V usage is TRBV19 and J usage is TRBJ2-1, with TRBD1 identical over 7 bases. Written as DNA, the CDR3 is TGTGCCAGTACCCGCCTGGGCAGGGGGTCCCAGAGCTCCTACAATGAGCAGTTCTTC. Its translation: CASTRLGRGSQSSYNEQFF.